These 13 T cell receptor beta chains share one sample of origin, sequenced in a study of CD8 T cells in ankylosing spondylitis. One entry per CDR3 protein results from TCRdb running MiXCR on the 5' RACE reads. The table includes 150,000 to 200,000 distinct CDR3 sequences, 30% to 40% detected once. Sequences were obtained from synovial fluid, either unsorted or a sorted T cell fraction (not recorded which). Receptors were obtained from a male donor with ankylosing spondylitis.

Only a few counts were recorded for this clonotype. This chain joins TRBV12-3 or TRBV12-4 and TRBJ1-5; TRBD1 agrees at 7 bases. V lost 5 bases to trimming and J lost 7 bases; unmatched junction nucleotides: 5. The CDR3 is made up of 13 amino acids. DNA of the CDR3: TGTGCCAGCAGTAACCAGGGGGGGCAGCCCCAGCATTTT. Its protein is CASSNQGGQPQHF.

This clonotype was counted once. The chain joins TRBV9 to TRBJ2-3; D gene ambiguous. Germline CDR1 reads SGDLS; CDR2 reads YYNGEE. V was clipped by 4 bases and J by 3 bases, with 6 bases between them. This CDR3 is 12 amino acids long. The CDR3 DNA follows: TGTGCCAGCAGCATGTTTACAGATACGCAGTATTTT. It codes for CASSMFTDTQYF.

A few counts support this clonotype. The genes are TRBV29-1 and TRBJ2-3; D perhaps matches TRBD1 (5 bases). This CDR3 comprises 14 residues. Trimming removed 3 bases at V and 3 bases at J, with 13 bases between. Germline CDR1 and CDR2: SQVTM and ANQGSEA. CDR3 loop: CSVDPRAPTDTQYF. DNA for the CDR3: TGCAGCGTTGACCCCAGGGCCCCAACAGATACGCAGTATTTT.

The chain combines TRBV6-2 or TRBV6-3 with TRBJ2-5; D perhaps matches TRBD2 (6 bases). The CDR3 loop spans 13 amino acids. CDR1 and CDR2 from the germline V gene are MNHEY and SVGEGT. V was pared by 6 bases and J by 4 bases, with 12 bases between. The CDR3 is CASRTRGTETQYF. DNA of the CDR3: TGTGCCAGCAGGACTAGAGGAACAGAGACCCAGTACTTC.

This clonotype was counted between two and nine times. The rearrangement links TRBV18 to TRBJ2-5; D is possibly TRBD2 (6 bases). The CDR3 runs 15 residues. The germline V gene encodes CDR1 KGHSH and CDR2 LQKENI. Deletions cut 2 bases from V and 3 bases from J, with 13 bases between. CDR3 in amino acids: CASSPVRDFKETQYF. CDR3 bases: TGTGCCAGCTCACCAGTCCGGGACTTTAAAGAGACCCAGTACTTC. The whole variable domain, remainder taken from reference TRBV18 and TRBJ2-5, is NAGVMQNPRHLVRRRGQEARLRCSPMKGHSHVYWYRQLPEEGLKFMVYLQKENIIDESGMPKERFSAEFPKEGPSILRIQQVVRGDSAAYFCASSPVRDFKETQYFGPGTRLLVL.

Ten or more counts support this clonotype. The chain recombines TRBV2 with TRBJ2-7; D call uncertain. Trimming took 7 bases from V and 0 from J, leaving 7 bases between them. Germline V gene sequence: CDR1 SNHLY, CDR2 FYNNEI. The CDR3 contains 12 residues. This CDR3 reads CASTAGSYEQYF. The CDR3 DNA reads as TGTGCCAGCACAGCAGGCTCCTACGAGCAGTACTTC.

The sample holds a few counts of this clonotype. The chain carries TRBV5-6 and TRBJ2-1; D gene unclear. The CDR3 is 13 residues long. CDR1 and CDR2 from the germline V gene are SGHDT and YYEEEE. V was trimmed by 0 bases and J by 12 bases, leaving 13 bases between them. CDR3: CASSLDATLGQFF. The CDR3 coding sequence is TGTGCCAGCAGCTTGGATGCGACCTTGGGGCAGTTCTTC.

The chain recombines TRBV20-1 with TRBJ1-4; D gene ambiguous. Per the germline V gene, CDR1 is DFQATT and CDR2 is SNEGSKA (reference sequence). V was clipped by 1 base and J by 8 bases, with 17 bases between them. The CDR3 is made up of 15 amino acids. The CDR3 reads CSARGWAQVEEKLFF. The CDR3 DNA sequence: TGCAGTGCTAGAGGTTGGGCCCAAGTGGAGGAAAAACTGTTTTTT.

The chain is built from TRBV27 and TRBJ2-3, with TRBD1 identical over 7 bases. The length of the CDR3 is 16 residues. The V gene's germline CDR1 is MNHEY and CDR2 SMNVEV (reference sequence). V gave up 6 bases and J gave up 2 bases; unmatched junction bases: 11. CDR3 coding DNA: TGTGCCAGCAGACGGAAATGGGACAGCCTCACAGATACGCAGTATTTT. As protein: CASRRKWDSLTDTQYF.

This clonotype was counted a few times. This sequence joins TRBV7-2 and TRBJ1-2; tentatively, D is TRBD1 (5 bases). Germline V gene data show CDR1 as SGHTA and CDR2 as FQGNSA. V was shortened by 4 bases and J by 3 bases, with 12 bases between the two germline ends. The CDR3 contains 14 residues. CDR3 bases: TGTGCCAGCAGCTCCCGGGGAGGGGACTATGGCTACACCTTC. Its translation is CASSSRGGDYGYTF.

The rearrangement links TRBV10-3 to TRBJ1-1; tentatively, D is TRBD1 (6 bases). The CDR3 totals 13 residues. Germline V lookup: CDR1 ENHRY, CDR2 SYGVKD. Deletions cut 10 bases from V and 1 base from J, with 13 bases between. The CDR3 nucleotides read TGTGCCACTGCAGGGGCGGCGAACACTGAAGCTTTCTTT. Translated, it gives CATAGAANTEAFF.

The J gene is TRBJ2-3, the V gene TRBV7-3; D is possibly TRBD2 (5 bases). CDR3 length: 15 residues. V dropped 5 bases and J dropped 4 bases, with 16 bases sitting between them. The germline V gene encodes CDR1 SGHTA and CDR2 FQGTGA. CDR3 DNA sequence: TGTGCCAGCAGCGTAAGGGCACTAGAGGCAGATACGCAGTATTTT. Protein sequence: CASSVRALEADTQYF.

The gene calls are TRBV12-3 or TRBV12-4 and TRBJ1-6; D is unresolved. CDR3 length: 19 residues. Trimming stripped 5 bases from V and 0 bases from J, with 20 bases between. The CDR3 reads CASSIRAVGVSSYNSPLHF. The CDR3 nucleotides are TGTGCCAGCAGTATTCGGGCGGTCGGGGTGAGCTCCTATAATTCACCCCTCCACTTT.